The rows below give T cell receptor beta chains drawn from one sample of a study of OX40 agonist ivuxolimab in advanced cancers. TCRdb's copy holds only in-frame clones and misses some; the assay was immunoSEQ multiplex PCR. The sample lists 50,000 or so clones; roughly nine tenths were seen once. Here the sequenced sample was CD4+ or CD8+ T cells sorted from blood, taken in a trial of the OX40 agonist ivuxolimab. These TCRs come from an adult with an advanced solid tumor such as melanoma, head and neck, liver or kidney cancer. Each CDR3 is given with its conserved first and last residue. Fields, in order: V gene, D gene, J gene, clone size, CDR3 DNA, CDR3 protein. A D gene is named only where the DNA matches it firmly. The size of a clone is reported for some rows only, either as once, few or many, or as a class for expanded clones.

v_call: TRBV19; d_call: NA; j_call: TRBJ2-3; clone_size: NA; cdr3_nt: TGTGCCAGTAGTATAACGGCTAGGTGGGGAGATACGCAGTATTTT; cdr3_aa: CASSITARWGDTQYF
v_call: TRBV5-8; d_call: TRBD1; j_call: TRBJ2-1; clone_size: NA; cdr3_nt: TGTGCCAGCAGCCGGAACAGGGGGATCTACAATGAGCAGTTCTTC; cdr3_aa: CASSRNRGIYNEQFF
v_call: TRBV5-8; d_call: NA; j_call: TRBJ1-2; clone_size: NA; cdr3_nt: TGTGCCAGCAGCCGCGTTGGGTTACCTAACTATGGCTACACCTTC; cdr3_aa: CASSRVGLPNYGYTF
v_call: TRBV9; d_call: NA; j_call: TRBJ2-1; clone_size: NA; cdr3_nt: TGTGCCAGCAACAATATCTGGAACAATGAGCAGTTCTTC; cdr3_aa: CASNNIWNNEQFF
v_call: TRBV28; d_call: NA; j_call: TRBJ2-3; clone_size: NA; cdr3_nt: TGTGCCAGCAGTTCAGGATCTATCGCAGATACGCAGTATTTT; cdr3_aa: CASSSGSIADTQYF
v_call: TRBV6-6; d_call: TRBD1; j_call: TRBJ2-7; clone_size: NA; cdr3_nt: TGTGCCAGCAGCGCCTGGGACAGTAGCTCCTACGAGCAGTACTTC; cdr3_aa: CASSAWDSSSYEQYF
v_call: TRBV13; d_call: TRBD2; j_call: TRBJ2-5; clone_size: NA; cdr3_nt: TGTGCCAGCAGTTCAAAATCGTCCAGCGGGGGTGAAGAGACCCAGTACTTC; cdr3_aa: CASSSKSSSGGEETQYF
v_call: TRBV7-9; d_call: NA; j_call: TRBJ1-1; clone_size: once; cdr3_nt: TGTGCCAGCAGCTTTGGGGCAACTGAAGCTTTCTTT; cdr3_aa: CASSFGATEAFF
v_call: TRBV10-3; d_call: NA; j_call: TRBJ2-4; clone_size: once; cdr3_nt: TGTGCCATCAGTGACCCCGGGCACTTTAACATTCAGTACTTC; cdr3_aa: CAISDPGHFNIQYF
v_call: TRBV29-1; d_call: TRBD2; j_call: TRBJ2-3; clone_size: few; cdr3_nt: TGCAGCGTCATAAAGGCGGGGGGGCCGGTAGATACGCAGTATTTT; cdr3_aa: CSVIKAGGPVDTQYF
v_call: TRBV11-3; d_call: TRBD1; j_call: TRBJ2-2; clone_size: NA; cdr3_nt: TGTGCCAGCAGCCCGACCGGGACAGGCAACACCGGGGAGCTGTTTTTT; cdr3_aa: CASSPTGTGNTGELFF
v_call: TRBV7-9; d_call: NA; j_call: TRBJ2-5; clone_size: NA; cdr3_nt: TGTGCCAGCAGCTTCCTACGCGGGGGCTGGCAAGAGACCCAGTACTTC; cdr3_aa: CASSFLRGGWQETQYF
v_call: TRBV7-6; d_call: NA; j_call: TRBJ1-2; clone_size: NA; cdr3_nt: TGTGCCAGCAGCTTAGGAGATGACGGCTACACCTTC; cdr3_aa: CASSLGDDGYTF
v_call: TRBV18; d_call: NA; j_call: TRBJ1-4; clone_size: NA; cdr3_nt: TGTGCCAGCTCATCACCTACGGGGCCTAATGAAAAACTGTTTTTT; cdr3_aa: CASSSPTGPNEKLFF
v_call: TRBV27; d_call: NA; j_call: TRBJ1-2; clone_size: once; cdr3_nt: TGTGCCAGCAGTCCTGGGGGGGTAACAAACTATGGCTACACCTTC; cdr3_aa: CASSPGGVTNYGYTF
v_call: TRBV11-2; d_call: NA; j_call: TRBJ2-4; clone_size: NA; cdr3_nt: TGTGCCAGCAGCTTACAGAGTATAGCCAAAAACATTCAGTACTTC; cdr3_aa: CASSLQSIAKNIQYF
v_call: TRBV20-1; d_call: NA; j_call: TRBJ2-7; clone_size: NA; cdr3_nt: TGCAGTGCTAACTACGAGCAGTACTTC; cdr3_aa: CSANYEQYF
v_call: TRBV11-1; d_call: NA; j_call: TRBJ1-1; clone_size: NA; cdr3_nt: TGTGCCAGCAGCTTAGTAGGAAGGGCAGAGCATGAGGGCACTGAAGCTTTCTTT; cdr3_aa: CASSLVGRAEHEGTEAFF
v_call: TRBV7-6; d_call: NA; j_call: TRBJ1-5; clone_size: NA; cdr3_nt: TGTGCCAGCAGCCCGGACACCACATATAGCAATCAGCCCCAGCATTTT; cdr3_aa: CASSPDTTYSNQPQHF
v_call: TRBV5-4; d_call: NA; j_call: TRBJ1-5; clone_size: once; cdr3_nt: TGTGCCAGCAGCTTGGGTGGGGGGCTTAATCAGCCCCAGCATTTT; cdr3_aa: CASSLGGGLNQPQHF
v_call: TRBV10-3; d_call: NA; j_call: TRBJ1-2; clone_size: NA; cdr3_nt: TGTGCCATCAGTGGGGGGGCTGGCTACACCTTC; cdr3_aa: CAISGGAGYTF
v_call: TRBV4-3; d_call: TRBD1; j_call: TRBJ1-5; clone_size: NA; cdr3_nt: TGCGCCAGCAGCCAAGGGCAGGGGGCTTTTCAGCCCCAGCATTTT; cdr3_aa: CASSQGQGAFQPQHF
v_call: TRBV7-9; d_call: NA; j_call: TRBJ2-3; clone_size: NA; cdr3_nt: TGTGCCAGCAGCTTAGATTTAGAGCGCACAGATACGCAGTATTTT; cdr3_aa: CASSLDLERTDTQYF
v_call: TRBV7-9; d_call: TRBD1; j_call: TRBJ2-7; clone_size: NA; cdr3_nt: TGTGCCAGCAGCCCCCCCCACAGGGGCCACGAGCAGTACTTC; cdr3_aa: CASSPPHRGHEQYF
v_call: TRBV30; d_call: TRBD1; j_call: TRBJ1-3; clone_size: NA; cdr3_nt: TGTGCCTGGAGTGGCGGACAGGCAATGCGGCAAAACACCATATATTTT; cdr3_aa: CAWSGGQAMRQNTIYF
v_call: TRBV6-4; d_call: NA; j_call: TRBJ1-1; clone_size: NA; cdr3_nt: TGTGCCAGCAGTGACTCCATCGGGGGTGAAGCTTTCTTT; cdr3_aa: CASSDSIGGEAFF
v_call: TRBV4-1; d_call: TRBD2; j_call: TRBJ2-1; clone_size: NA; cdr3_nt: TGCGCCAGCAGCCACCAACCGGGACTAGCTTTCAATGAGCAGTTCTTC; cdr3_aa: CASSHQPGLAFNEQFF
v_call: TRBV15; d_call: NA; j_call: TRBJ2-1; clone_size: once; cdr3_nt: TGTGCCACCAGCGGACAAGGCGGAGGGGGCAATGAGCAGTTCTTC; cdr3_aa: CATSGQGGGGNEQFF
v_call: TRBV15; d_call: NA; j_call: TRBJ1-5; clone_size: NA; cdr3_nt: TGTGCCACCAGCCCACCGGTCGGCAATCAGCCCCAGCATTTT; cdr3_aa: CATSPPVGNQPQHF
v_call: TRBV6-1; d_call: TRBD1; j_call: TRBJ2-3; clone_size: NA; cdr3_nt: TGTGCCAGCAGTGAAGCCGGGACAGGGGCAATTTTCGCAGATACGCAGTATTTT; cdr3_aa: CASSEAGTGAIFADTQYF
v_call: TRBV27; d_call: NA; j_call: TRBJ1-3; clone_size: NA; cdr3_nt: TGTGCCAGCAGCAACTCTGGAAACACCATATATTTT; cdr3_aa: CASSNSGNTIYF
v_call: TRBV27; d_call: NA; j_call: TRBJ2-3; clone_size: NA; cdr3_nt: TGTGCCAGCAGTCCCTTCCCACCCACAGATACGCAGTATTTT; cdr3_aa: CASSPFPPTDTQYF
v_call: TRBV6-6; d_call: NA; j_call: TRBJ1-1; clone_size: NA; cdr3_nt: TGTGCCAGTTTACAGATAATGAACACTGAAGCTTTCTTT; cdr3_aa: CASLQIMNTEAFF
v_call: TRBV7-9; d_call: TRBD2; j_call: TRBJ2-7; clone_size: NA; cdr3_nt: TGTGCCAGCAGCACGCCCCTAGCGGTCCTGGACGAGCAGTACTTC; cdr3_aa: CASSTPLAVLDEQYF
v_call: TRBV27; d_call: TRBD1; j_call: TRBJ1-5; clone_size: NA; cdr3_nt: TGTGCCAGCAGTCCCGCAGGGGGCAGTGATCAGCCCCAGCATTTT; cdr3_aa: CASSPAGGSDQPQHF
v_call: TRBV27; d_call: NA; j_call: TRBJ2-1; clone_size: NA; cdr3_nt: TGTGCCAGTGAAGCTCCAAACGGTGAGCAGTTCTTC; cdr3_aa: CASEAPNGEQFF
v_call: TRBV10-1; d_call: TRBD2; j_call: TRBJ2-3; clone_size: NA; cdr3_nt: TGCGCCAGCAGTGAGTGCGAGGGGACTAGCGGGAGCTATGGGGCAGATACGCAGTATTTT; cdr3_aa: CASSECEGTSGSYGADTQYF
v_call: TRBV6-5; d_call: TRBD1; j_call: TRBJ1-2; clone_size: NA; cdr3_nt: TGTGCCAGCAGTACCCGGGACAGGGGTTTGGATGGCTACACCTTC; cdr3_aa: CASSTRDRGLDGYTF
v_call: TRBV19; d_call: NA; j_call: TRBJ1-1; clone_size: NA; cdr3_nt: TGTGCCAGTAGTAATGGGATCACTGAAGCTTTCTTT; cdr3_aa: CASSNGITEAFF
v_call: TRBV9; d_call: TRBD1; j_call: TRBJ2-2; clone_size: NA; cdr3_nt: TGTGCCAGCAGCGAGGGGACAGCCATCTGGGAGCTGTTTTTT; cdr3_aa: CASSEGTAIWELFF
v_call: TRBV7-9; d_call: TRBD1; j_call: TRBJ2-7; clone_size: NA; cdr3_nt: TGTGCCAGCAGCCCAGGGGGATTCTCCTACGAGCAGTACTTC; cdr3_aa: CASSPGGFSYEQYF
v_call: TRBV4-2; d_call: NA; j_call: TRBJ2-5; clone_size: NA; cdr3_nt: TGTGCCAGCAGCCAAGAGTTAGACAGTGGAGCGACCCAGTACTTC; cdr3_aa: CASSQELDSGATQYF